This T cell receptor beta chain derives from a study of identical twins. CDR3 length: 12 amino acids. Trimming removed 8 bases at V and 6 bases at J, with 13 bases between. TCRdb independently ran MiXCR on the 5' RACE reads; one entry per CDR3 protein. The sample has about 1.7 million distinct CDR3 sequences, about 32% seen once. This TCR was recovered from a newborn girl in good health. Sequenced sample: cord blood. V and J are TRBV12-3 or TRBV12-4 and TRBJ1-1; TRBD1 might be the D (5 bases). The CDR3 DNA reads TGTGCCAGCCGCAGGGAGATCGCTGAAGCTTTCTTT. This encodes CASRREIAEAFF.